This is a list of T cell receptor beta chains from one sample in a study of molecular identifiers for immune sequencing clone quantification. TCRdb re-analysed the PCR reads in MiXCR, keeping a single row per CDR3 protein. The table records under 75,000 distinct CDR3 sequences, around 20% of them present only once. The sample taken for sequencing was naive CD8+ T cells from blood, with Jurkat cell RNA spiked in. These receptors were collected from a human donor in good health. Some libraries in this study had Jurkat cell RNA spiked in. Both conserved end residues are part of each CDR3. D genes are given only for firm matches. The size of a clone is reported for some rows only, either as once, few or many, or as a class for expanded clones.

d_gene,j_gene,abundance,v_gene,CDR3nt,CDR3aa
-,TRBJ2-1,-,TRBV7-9,TGTGCCAGCAGCGACCCACAACACAATGAGCAGTTCTTC,CASSDPQHNEQFF
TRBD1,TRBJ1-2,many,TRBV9,TGTGCCAGCAGTGGGACAGGGGTGGTTAACTATGGCTACACCTTC,CASSGTGVVNYGYTF
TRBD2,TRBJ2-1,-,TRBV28,TGTGCCAGCAGAATAGGGACTAGCGGATCCTACGAGCAGTTCTTC,CASRIGTSGSYEQFF
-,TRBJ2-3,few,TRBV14,TGTGCCAGCAGCAACAGGGTTGATACGCAGTATTTT,CASSNRVDTQYF
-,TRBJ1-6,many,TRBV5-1,TGCGCCAGCAGCTCCCTGCCGGGACAAGTTTCATCGACTCGTTCACCCCTCCACTTT,CASSSLPGQVSSTRSPLHF
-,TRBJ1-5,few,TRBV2,TGTGCCAGCAGTGTCTGGGCAAATCAGCCCCAGCATTTT,CASSVWANQPQHF
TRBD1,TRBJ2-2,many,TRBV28,TGTGCCAGCAACTCCGACTACAGGGGTAACACCGGGGAGCTGTTTTTT,CASNSDYRGNTGELFF
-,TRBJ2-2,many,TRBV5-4,TGTGCCAGCAGCTTAAGACTGAACCGCGATGCGAACACCGGGGAGCTGTTTTTT,CASSLRLNRDANTGELFF
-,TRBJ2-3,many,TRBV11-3,TGTGCCAGCAGCTTAGGCCGACCGCCGGGTACGCAGTATTTT,CASSLGRPPGTQYF
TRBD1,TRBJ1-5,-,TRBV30,TGTGCCTGGTGTATAGGTCAGGGGGATCAGCCCCAGCATTTT,CAWCIGQGDQPQHF
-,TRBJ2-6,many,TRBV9,TGTGCCAGCAGCGAAAGGTTGTACGGGGCCAACGTCCTGACTTTC,CASSERLYGANVLTF
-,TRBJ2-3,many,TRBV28,TGTGCCAGCAGTTTACGAGCGACTACAGATACGCAGTATTTT,CASSLRATTDTQYF
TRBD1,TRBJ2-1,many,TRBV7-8,TGTGCCAGCAGCCCCGGGACAGAAGGGTCGGACAATGAGCAGTTCTTC,CASSPGTEGSDNEQFF
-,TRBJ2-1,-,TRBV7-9,TGTGCCAGCAGCTTCGGTGTTACCTCCTACAATGAGCGGTTCTTC,CASSFGVTSYNERFF
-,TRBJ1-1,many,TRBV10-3,TGTGCCATCAGTGAGTCGGGGGCGGTTACTGAAGCTTTCTTT,CAISESGAVTEAFF
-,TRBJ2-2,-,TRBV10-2,TGCGCCACAAGTAGAGTCCCTAGCCTGAACACCGGGGAGCTGTTTTTT,CATSRVPSLNTGELFF
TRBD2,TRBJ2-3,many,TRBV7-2,TGTGCCAGCAGCTTATTCCTAGCGGGAGCAGGAGATACGCAGTATTTT,CASSLFLAGAGDTQYF
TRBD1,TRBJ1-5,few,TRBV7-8,TGTGCCAGCAGCATCGGACAGGGCCGAGGGCCCCAGCATTTT,CASSIGQGRGPQHF
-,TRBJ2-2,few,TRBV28,TGTGCCAGCAGTTTAGGTGACCTTATCGCCGATAGGGAGACCGGGGAGCTGTTTTTT,CASSLGDLIADRETGELFF
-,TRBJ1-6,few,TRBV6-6,TGTGCCAGCAGTTACGGCGGCGGCTATAATTCACCCCTCCACTTT,CASSYGGGYNSPLHF
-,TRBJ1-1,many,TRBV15,TGTGCCACCCAACATACAGGGTTGGGCACTGAAGCTTTCTTT,CATQHTGLGTEAFF
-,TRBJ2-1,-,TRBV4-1,TGCGCCAGCAGCCAAGCCCAGAGCTCCTACAATGGGCAGTTCTTC,CASSQAQSSYNGQFF
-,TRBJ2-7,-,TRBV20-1,TGCAGTGCTAGATTAAGGGGCTCCTACGAGCAGTACTTC,CSARLRGSYEQYF
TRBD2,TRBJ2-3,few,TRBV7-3,TGTGCCAGCAGCTCAGGGACTAGCGGCGATACGCAGTATTTT,CASSSGTSGDTQYF